The 32 T cell receptor beta chains reported below all come from one sample, sequenced in a study of T-cell memory formation after mild COVID-19. TCRdb analysed the 5' RACE reads with MiXCR anew, one entry per CDR3 protein. The table shows roughly 450,000 distinct CDR3 sequences, with roughly 18% occurring only once. Input material: PBMCs or a T cell subset sorted from them (not recorded which). These receptors came from a man aged 18 to 29 who had mild COVID-19 (a few samples of this study predate the infection). Cell type and time point are not known.

J is TRBJ2-5 and V is TRBV6-2 or TRBV6-3; no definite D call. Germline values: CDR1 MNHEY, CDR2 SVGEGT. This CDR3 spans 12 amino acids. V was clipped by 6 bases and J by 7 bases, with 12 bases between them. CDR3 sequence: CASREPGGTQYF. CDR3 DNA sequence: TGTGCCAGCAGAGAACCAGGCGGGACCCAGTACTTC.

This chain connects TRBV28 to TRBJ2-7; 16 nucleotides align to TRBD2. In germline, CDR1 is MDHEN, CDR2 SYDVKM. This CDR3 has 17 residues. V lost 5 bases and J lost 6; bases outside the gene matches: 10. In DNA form, the CDR3 reads TGTGCCAGCAGTCCCAATCCGGGACTAGCGGGGGGGCCCGAGCAGTACGTC. Residues: CASSPNPGLAGGPEQYV.

The V and J genes are TRBV25-1 and TRBJ2-3, with 9 bases lining up with TRBD1. This CDR3 is 20 amino acids long. Germline CDR1 reads MGHDK; CDR2 reads SYGVNS. Unmatched junction bases numbered 14, after V lost 1 base and J lost 0 bases. CDR3 DNA sequence: TGTGCCAGCAGTGAATCGCGGGGACAGGGTACCTATCGAAGCACAGATACGCAGTATTTT. Translation gives CASSESRGQGTYRSTDTQYF.

The chain combines TRBV29-1 with TRBJ1-1; D ambiguous. Germline loops: CDR1 SQVTM, CDR2 ANQGSEA. The V end lost 7 bases, the J end lost 3 bases, and 12 bases lay between the germline ends. This CDR3 is built from 12 residues. The CDR3 sequence: CSGWTWDTEAFF. DNA of the CDR3: TGCAGCGGGTGGACGTGGGACACTGAAGCTTTCTTT.

This clonotype has more than one count but fewer than ten. The chain is built from TRBV6-2 or TRBV6-3 and TRBJ2-1, with D possibly matching TRBD2 (6 bases). CDR1 and CDR2 from the germline V gene are MNHEY and SVGEGT. CDR3 length: 16 amino acids. V was trimmed by 6 bases and J by 2 bases, leaving 17 bases between them. This chain's CDR3 is CASSPRGIRTYNEQFF. The DNA of the CDR3 is TGTGCCAGCAGCCCTCGGGGGATCCGAACCTACAATGAGCAGTTCTTC.

This chain links TRBV28 with TRBJ2-1; TRBD2 matches at 8 bases. With V trimmed by 5 bases and J by 3 bases, 21 bases remained unmatched. The CDR3 extends over 20 amino acids. CDR1 is MDHEN, CDR2 SYDVKM, per germline. CDR3 amino acids: CASSQLGAGGLMKNYNEQFF. CDR3 coding DNA: TGTGCCAGCAGTCAACTTGGTGCGGGGGGACTAATGAAGAACTACAATGAGCAGTTCTTC.

The J gene is TRBJ2-1, the V gene TRBV5-1; D is undetermined. V was trimmed by 4 bases and J by 5 bases, leaving 10 bases between them. Germline-derived CDR1 and CDR2 are SGHRS and YFSETQ. CDR3 length: 13 amino acids. The CDR3 region has the DNA TGCGCCAGCAGCCGCGGACCTAACAATGAGCAGTTCTTC. Translated, it gives CASSRGPNNEQFF.

Only a few counts were recorded for this clonotype. The gene calls are TRBV20-1 and TRBJ1-1; D is undetermined. Trimming took 3 bases from V and 6 from J, leaving 11 bases between them. Germline-derived CDR1 and CDR2 are DFQATT and SNEGSKA (reference sequence). The CDR3 loop spans 12 amino acids. Here the CDR3 reads CSARKGSAEAFF. Written as DNA, the CDR3 is TGCAGTGCTAGGAAGGGAAGCGCTGAAGCTTTCTTT.

This chain joins TRBV4-2 and TRBJ2-2; weak D call: TRBD1 (5 bases). From germline, CDR1 is LGHNA and CDR2 YNFKEQ. This CDR3 contains 16 residues. V was clipped by 0 bases and J by 6 bases, with 14 bases between them. The CDR3 is CASSQDVRTTPGELFF. The CDR3 DNA follows: TGTGCCAGCAGCCAAGATGTTCGGACAACCCCCGGGGAGCTGTTTTTT.

Concerning this clonotype: A read error may be the cause here, since a much bigger clone is one base away. The chain combines TRBV20-1 with TRBJ2-2, with D perhaps assigned TRBD1 or TRBD2 (5 bases each). Germline V CDR1 and CDR2: DFQATT, SNEGSKA (reference sequence). The CDR3 contains 13 residues. This CDR3 is CSASRQDTGDLFF. The DNA of the CDR3 is TGCAGTGCTAGCCGGCAGGACACCGGGGATCTGTTTTTT.

V and J are TRBV7-2 and TRBJ2-7; D is possibly TRBD1 (6 bases). Germline V gene lookup returns CDR1 SGHTA and CDR2 FQGNSA. The CDR3 spans 14 residues. The germline V and J ends were trimmed by 5 bases and 2 bases, with 13 bases remaining between them. In DNA form, the CDR3 reads TGTGCCAGCAGCCTCGACAGGATGCCCTACGAGCAGTACTTC. Translated: CASSLDRMPYEQYF.

Ten or more counts support this clonotype. The chain couples TRBV18 to TRBJ2-7; D call uncertain. CDR3 size: 12 residues. V shed 6 bases and J shed 0 bases, with 6 bases lying between them. CDR1 KGHSH and CDR2 LQKENI come from the germline V gene. The CDR3 region is CASSLSSYEQYV. CDR3 in DNA: TGTGCCAGCTCCCTGAGCTCCTACGAGCAGTACGTC.

This clonotype came up a few times. The chain links TRBV4-3 to TRBJ1-4; possible D gene TRBD1, 6 bases. The CDR3 runs 16 residues. Germline V gene sequence: CDR1 LGHNA, CDR2 YSLEER. V was clipped by 4 bases and J by 0 bases, with 12 bases between them. The DNA of the CDR3 is TGCGCCAGCAGCCTCGGACAGCTTGCAACTAATGAAAAACTGTTTTTT. Translating gives CASSLGQLATNEKLFF.

This clonotype was recorded a few times. V and J are TRBV28 and TRBJ2-7; 8 bases fit TRBD1. This CDR3 has 12 amino acids. The V and J ends lost 8 bases and 1 base, in that order; junction bases with no gene match: 1. The germline gives CDR1 MDHEN, CDR2 SYDVKM. CDR3 nucleotide sequence: TGTGCCAGCGGGACAGGTTCCTACGAGCAGTACGTC. Its protein is CASGTGSYEQYV.

The chain recombines TRBV7-2 with TRBJ2-7; TRBD1 might be the D (6 bases). Germline V gene sequence: CDR1 SGHTA, CDR2 FQGNSA. This CDR3 is 16 amino acids long. Trimming removed 3 bases at V and 4 bases at J, with 19 bases between. In nucleotides, the CDR3 is TGTGCCAGCAGCTTCAGAGCCGGAACAGGGCTATACGAGCAGTACTTC. It translates to CASSFRAGTGLYEQYF.

This clonotype was counted only a few times. This chain joins TRBV7-2 and TRBJ2-3, with D hard to call. CDR1 is SGHTA and CDR2 is FQGNSA in the germline V gene. This CDR3 is 13 amino acids long. V dropped 3 bases and J dropped 5 bases, with 9 bases sitting between them. The CDR3 nucleotides read TGTGCCAGCAGCTTCAGACGGTTAGATACGCAGTATTTT. Protein sequence: CASSFRRLDTQYF.

This clonotype has at least ten counts. This sequence joins TRBV27 and TRBJ2-5, with TRBD1 matching over 12 bases. This CDR3 spans 15 amino acids. Germline CDR1 and CDR2: MNHEY and SMNVEV (reference sequence). J was trimmed by 5 bases and V by 4 bases; bases with no gene match: 5. The CDR3 nucleotides are TGTGCCAGCAGTTCGGGGACAGGGGGCGTGGAGACCCAGTACTTC. Protein: CASSSGTGGVETQYF.

The chain has TRBV7-3 and TRBJ2-1; the D gene is possibly TRBD2 (5 bases). This CDR3 spans 12 amino acids. V dropped 6 bases and J dropped 9 bases, with 12 bases sitting between them. The germline CDR1 and CDR2 sequences are SGHTA and FQGTGA. CDR3 sequence: CASSRRSGEQFF. In DNA, the CDR3 is TGTGCCAGCAGTCGAAGAAGCGGTGAGCAGTTCTTC.

This clonotype occurred many times. This chain joins TRBV20-1 and TRBJ2-5, with D tentatively TRBD1 (6 bases). CDR1 DFQATT and CDR2 SNEGSKA come from the germline V gene (reference sequence). There are 15 residues in the CDR3. Trimming took off 1 base at V and 5 bases at J, with 17 bases between the two ends. The DNA for the CDR3 is TGCAGTGCTAGAGCCTCGCAGGGGCCCGTCGAGACCCAGTACTTC. It specifies CSARASQGPVETQYF.

V is TRBV7-9 and J is TRBJ2-1; 8 positions match TRBD1. This CDR3 is built from 14 residues. Germline V gives CDR1 SEHNR, CDR2 FQNEAQ (reference sequence). V shed 5 bases, J shed 9 bases, and the junction held 9 bases outside the gene matches. In DNA form, the CDR3 reads TGTGCCAGCAGCCATTGGACAGGGAGACTTGAGCAGTTCTTC. The encoded protein is CASSHWTGRLEQFF. The variable domain in full, with the rest retrieved from reference TRBV7-9 and TRBJ2-1, is DTGVSQNPRHKITKRGQNVTFRCDPISEHNRLYWYRQTLGQGPEFLTYFQNEAQLEKSRLLSDRFSAERPKGSFSTLEIQRTEQGDSAMYLCASSHWTGRLEQFFGPGTRLTVL.

J is TRBJ1-2 and V is TRBV12-3 or TRBV12-4, with D uncertain. With 6 bases removed from V and 4 bases from J, the gap between germline ends came to 9 bases. The CDR3 is 12 amino acids. As DNA, the CDR3 is TGTGCCAGCAGGGACGGAGGCTATGGCTACACCTTC. As protein: CASRDGGYGYTF.

This clonotype appeared a few times. V is TRBV7-2 and J is TRBJ2-5, with 10 positions matching TRBD2. The CDR3 has 14 amino acids. Germline lookup yields CDR1 SGHTA and CDR2 FQGNSA. Unmatched junction bases numbered 5, after V lost 5 bases and J lost 5 bases. CDR3 bases: TGTGCCAGCAGCCGTAGCGGGGGGTATGAGACCCAGTACTTC. Encoded protein: CASSRSGGYETQYF.

This clonotype was seen only a few times. The rearrangement uses TRBV6-5 and TRBJ2-1; D might be TRBD2 (6 bases). CDR1 MNHEY and CDR2 SVGAGI come from the germline V gene. V gave up 5 bases and J gave up 6 bases, with 14 bases separating them. There are 14 residues in the CDR3. Here the CDR3 DNA reads TGTGCCAGCAGTCCTCGGCGGGGAGCCAATGAGCAGTTCTTC. Its translation is CASSPRRGANEQFF.

In its sample, this clonotype was seen a few times. The V call is TRBV20-1, the J call TRBJ2-1, with a possible D match to TRBD2 (5 bases). Trimming pared 7 bases from V and 7 bases from J, leaving 11 bases between. Germline V lookup: CDR1 DFQATT, CDR2 SNEGSKA (reference sequence). The CDR3 totals 11 residues. The CDR3 nucleotides read TGCAGTGGTGGCGGGTATAATGAGCAGTTCTTC. This gives the protein CSGGGYNEQFF.

This clonotype has a handful of counts. V usage is TRBV5-1 and J usage is TRBJ1-6; the D gene is possibly TRBD1 (6 bases). V was trimmed by 0 bases and J by 7 bases, leaving 11 bases between them. Germline V gene data show CDR1 as SGHRS and CDR2 as YFSETQ. This CDR3 region has 15 residues. In nucleotides, the CDR3 is TGCGCCAGCAGCTTGGAAAGGCAGGGGAATTCACCCCTCCACTTT. Translating gives CASSLERQGNSPLHF.

V is TRBV5-1 and J is TRBJ2-2, with unresolved D. CDR3 length: 14 amino acids. Trimming removed 3 bases at V and 5 bases at J, with 11 bases between. Germline CDR1 and CDR2: SGHRS and YFSETQ. The CDR3 protein is CASSSTVSTGELFF. The CDR3, as DNA: TGCGCCAGCAGCTCAACAGTGTCGACCGGGGAGCTGTTTTTT.

The V gene is TRBV7-9, the J gene TRBJ1-2; 8 positions agree with TRBD1. Germline V gives CDR1 SEHNR, CDR2 FQNEAQ (reference sequence). This CDR3 contains 15 residues. The J segment lost 7 bases and the V segment lost 1 base, leaving 8 bases of the junction unmatched. For the CDR3, the DNA is TGTGCCAGCAGCTTAGTCGTGACAGGGGTGTTTGGCTACACCTTC. Protein product: CASSLVVTGVFGYTF. The whole variable domain, filled in from reference TRBV7-9 and TRBJ1-2, reads DTGVSQNPRHKITKRGQNVTFRCDPISEHNRLYWYRQTLGQGPEFLTYFQNEAQLEKSRLLSDRFSAERPKGSFSTLEIQRTEQGDSAMYLCASSLVVTGVFGYTFGSGTRLTVV.

The V gene is TRBV7-8, the J gene TRBJ2-3; D remains unclear. The CDR3 is 14 amino acids. Germline values: CDR1 SGHVS, CDR2 FQNEAQ. V shed 1 base and J shed 4 bases, with 9 bases lying between them. CDR3 in DNA: TGTGCCAGCAGCTTAGATTCTGCGTCAGATACGCAGTATTTT. Its translation is CASSLDSASDTQYF. Filled out from reference TRBV7-8 and TRBJ2-3, the complete variable domain reads GAGVSQSPRYKVAKRGQDVALRCDPISGHVSLFWYQQALGQGPEFLTYFQNEAQLDKSGLPSDRFFAERPEGSVSTLKIQRTQQEDSAVYLCASSLDSASDTQYFGPGTRLTVL.

The chain links TRBV9 to TRBJ2-5, with D unresolved. The length of the CDR3 is 16 residues. From germline, CDR1 is SGDLS and CDR2 YYNGEE. Deletions cut 0 bases from V and 5 bases from J, with 17 bases between. The CDR3 loop reads CASSVGRQTQGETQYF. The CDR3 DNA reads as TGTGCCAGCAGCGTAGGACGCCAGACTCAAGGGGAGACCCAGTACTTC. Using reference TRBV9 and TRBJ2-5 for the parts outside the CDR3, the full variable domain is DSGVTQTPKHLITATGQRVTLRCSPRSGDLSVYWYQQSLDQGLQFLIQYYNGEERAKGNILERFSAQQFPDLHSELNLSSLELGDSALYFCASSVGRQTQGETQYFGPGTRLLVL.

This sequence joins TRBV4-2 and TRBJ2-1; 13 positions agree with TRBD2. V dropped 2 bases and J dropped 10; count of bases not matched to a gene: 2. The CDR3 consists of 14 residues. Germline CDR1 and CDR2: LGHNA and YNFKEQ. CDR3 bases: TGTGCCAGCAGCCAACTGACTAGCGGGGGGGAGCAGTTCTTC. It specifies CASSQLTSGGEQFF.

CDR3 residues: CATTPGDATNEKLFF. In DNA form, the CDR3 reads TGCGCCACCACCCCAGGGGATGCAACTAATGAAAAACTGTTTTTT. V usage is TRBV5-1 and J usage is TRBJ1-4; maybe TRBD1 (6 bases). CDR3 size: 15 residues. Germline V gene sequence: CDR1 SGHRS, CDR2 YFSETQ. Trimming left V 9 bases short and J 0 bases short, with 15 bases between.

This clonotype showed up many times. The chain carries TRBV7-9 and TRBJ2-7; no clear D. This CDR3 region has 18 residues. From germline, CDR1 is SEHNR and CDR2 FQNEAQ (reference sequence). V gave up 2 bases and J gave up 2 bases, with 22 bases separating them. As DNA, the CDR3 is TGTGCCAGCAGCTTAACGATCGGTGTAGGAAAGATCGCCTACGAGCAGTACTTC. Protein product: CASSLTIGVGKIAYEQYF.